The subject of this entry is one TCR beta chain. The data were obtained in a study of blood T cell repertoires in COVID-19. In the study overall: Samples came from the United States, Italy and Spain, spanning acute and convalescent COVID-19. Nucleic acid was either cDNA or gDNA, and it came from T cells, B-cell-depleted T cells, or PBMCs.

The length of the CDR3 is 13 residues. V dropped 3 bases and J dropped 9; count of bases not matched to a gene: 1. In the original processing: Amplification of reference gene primers was used by the study to estimate nucleated cell counts. The assay was immunoSEQ multiplex PCR, and TCRdb's table has in-frame clones only and misses some. That table furnishes V, J and clone size, whereas the DNA furnished D and trimming. The sample has 150,000 or so clones, roughly 79% seen once. The chain couples TRBV12-3 or TRBV12-4 to TRBJ1-6; 8 nucleotides align to TRBD1. The source is a woman of 80 years or more with acute or convalescent COVID-19. The specimen sequenced was peripheral blood. DNA for the CDR3: TGTGCCAGCAGTTTGGACAGGGTTTCACCCCTCCACTTT. Residues: CASSLDRVSPLHF.